This record concerns one T cell receptor beta chain sequence. No fewer than 6 million PBMCs went into each sample. The sample originates from a study of blood T cells in healthy people across ages. The second PCR ran about 6 to 12 cycles with a sample-barcoded 5' primer and J-beta primers. TCRdb fed the 5' RACE reads into MiXCR, producing one record per CDR3 protein. The sample records about 800,000 distinct CDR3 sequences, roughly 25% being singletons. Separately, the same data were catalogued under a study of T cells of mothers and their children. As reported in that work: The TCR beta CDR3 read count exceeded 8.5 million for each mother and was some 3.1 million for each child.

Sequences were obtained from blood. The sequence derives from a boy younger than 18 in good health.

CDR3 loop: CASSISGWNTEAFF. Written as DNA, the CDR3 is TGTGCCAGTAGTATAAGTGGCTGGAACACTGAAGCTTTCTTT. The chain recombines TRBV19 with TRBJ1-1; no firm D call. The germline CDR1 and CDR2 sequences are LNHDA and SQIVND (reference sequence). V was shortened by 2 bases and J by 1 base, with 8 bases between the two germline ends. The CDR3 contains 14 residues.